A single sample is the source of the 29 T cell receptor beta chains below, sequenced in a study of cytomegalovirus exposure and HLA in healthy donors. Primers included in the PCR were 60 Vbeta and 13 Jbeta primers. Data came from immunoSEQ multiplex PCR; TCRdb stores just in-frame clones and leaves some out. The sample yields 200,000 or so clones, roughly four fifths seen once. Sequencing used PBMCs. The receptors shown here come from a woman aged 45-65 years in good health and CMV-seropositive.

V gene TRBV7-2 combines with J gene TRBJ1-3, with D tentatively TRBD1 (6 bases). The length of the CDR3 is 18 residues. V lost 3 bases to trimming and J lost 0 bases, with 18 bases between them. Per the germline V gene, CDR1 is SGHTA and CDR2 is FQGNSA. The CDR3 here is CASSFRGRGRSSGNTIYF. CDR3 bases: TGTGCCAGCAGCTTTAGGGGGAGGGGCAGGAGCTCTGGAAACACCATATATTTT. The entire variable domain, with the rest obtained from reference TRBV7-2 and TRBJ1-3, is as follows: GAGVSQSPSNKVTEKGKDVELRCDPISGHTALYWYRQSLGQGLEFLIYFQGNSAPDKSGLPSDRFSAERTGGSVSTLTIQRTQQEDSAVYLCASSFRGRGRSSGNTIYFGEGSWLTVV.

This chain uses TRBV5-1 with TRBJ1-1, with D uncertain. V was clipped by 3 bases and J by 7 bases, with 16 bases between them. In germline, CDR1 is SGHRS, CDR2 YFSETQ. The CDR3 runs 14 residues. The CDR3 coding sequence is TGCGCCAGCAGCTCCTCGGAGGGTATCAGTGAAGCTTTCTTT. Protein: CASSSSEGISEAFF.

The genes are TRBV10-1 and TRBJ2-7; tentatively, D is TRBD2 (6 bases). Germline loops: CDR1 WNHNN, CDR2 SYGVQD (reference sequence). This CDR3 region has 13 residues. Trimming shortened V by 5 bases and J by 2 bases, and 10 bases separated the two germline ends. The chain's CDR3 is CASSSGPTYEQYF. CDR3 DNA: TGCGCCAGCAGTAGCGGGCCCACCTACGAGCAGTACTTC.

The gene calls are TRBV28 and TRBJ2-2, with D possibly TRBD2 on 5 matching bases. V lost 6 bases to trimming and J lost 4 bases, with 6 bases between them. The CDR3 covers 12 residues. Germline V gene sequence: CDR1 MDHEN, CDR2 SYDVKM. Here the CDR3 DNA reads TGTGCCAGCAGGAGCGGCACCGGGGAGCTGTTTTTT. It encodes CASRSGTGELFF.

J is TRBJ2-4 and V is TRBV11-1; D is possibly TRBD2 (5 bases). Germline CDR1 and CDR2: SGHAT and FQDESV (reference sequence). Trimming removed 4 bases at V and 1 base at J, with 8 bases between. This CDR3 comprises 14 residues. The CDR3: CASSSGGAKNIQYF. CDR3 coding DNA: TGTGCCAGCAGCTCAGGCGGGGCCAAAAACATTCAGTACTTC.

This clone showed up just a few times. The chain recombines TRBV7-2 with TRBJ2-3; 9 nucleotides match TRBD2. J was trimmed by 3 bases and V by 1 base; bases with no gene match: 2. In germline, CDR1 is SGHTA, CDR2 FQGNSA. The CDR3 covers 15 residues. CDR3 DNA: TGTGCCAGCAGCTTAGGCGGGGGGGCAACAGATACGCAGTATTTT. Protein product: CASSLGGGATDTQYF.

V is TRBV2 and J is TRBJ1-4, with 11 positions matching TRBD1. This CDR3 contains 16 residues. The germline V gene encodes CDR1 SNHLY and CDR2 FYNNEI. J lost 13 bases, V lost 0 bases, and 10 bases had no gene match. CDR3 protein: CASSEASLRGTGGLFF. The CDR3 DNA reads TGTGCCAGCAGTGAAGCGTCGCTTCGGGGGACAGGGGGACTGTTTTTT.

This clone has just a few counts. The chain is built from TRBV4-1 and TRBJ2-1; 12 bases are a match to TRBD2. Losses at the gene ends were 4 bases for V and 7 bases for J; bases not matched to a gene: 11. This CDR3 has 17 amino acids. Germline V lookup: CDR1 MGHRA, CDR2 YSYEKL. CDR3 DNA: TGCGCCAGCAGCCGCGCTCCGACTAGCGGGAGTGAGAATGAGCAGTTCTTC. Encoded protein: CASSRAPTSGSENEQFF.

V gene TRBV2 combines with J gene TRBJ1-1; D call uncertain. Germline-derived CDR1 and CDR2 are SNHLY and FYNNEI. V lost 7 bases and J 0 bases, leaving 12 bases between the germline ends. The CDR3 has 14 amino acids. Here the CDR3 DNA reads TGTGCCAGCACCTTGACGGGATTGAACACTGAAGCTTTCTTT. It yields the protein CASTLTGLNTEAFF.

This chain links TRBV19 with TRBJ2-3; 8 nucleotides line up with TRBD2. This CDR3 comprises 17 residues. Trimming took 5 bases from V and 0 from J; bases not matched to a gene: 10. From germline, CDR1 is LNHDA and CDR2 SQIVND (reference sequence). In DNA form, the CDR3 reads TGTGCCAGTAGTTCCCAGCGGGGGAGCCCTAGCACAGATACGCAGTATTTT. Translation: CASSSQRGSPSTDTQYF.

The V call is TRBV28, the J call TRBJ1-5, with D uncertain. This CDR3 is 14 amino acids long. Trimming left V 4 bases short and J 4 bases short, with 11 bases between. Germline-derived CDR1 and CDR2 are MDHEN and SYDVKM. The CDR3, as DNA: TGTGCCAGCAGTTGGCGGGGAAATAATCAGCCCCAGCATTTT. Protein: CASSWRGNNQPQHF.

The CDR3 here is CASSRSGGKGTEAFF. The CDR3 DNA sequence: TGTGCCAGCAGCCGCTCTGGAGGGAAGGGCACTGAAGCTTTCTTT. The rearrangement links TRBV14 to TRBJ1-1; D gene uncertain. This CDR3 is built from 15 residues. Trimming removed 4 bases at V and 4 bases at J, with 16 bases between. Germline V gene lookup returns CDR1 SGHDN and CDR2 FVKESK.

CDR3 in amino acids: CASSESSVSDQETQYF. As DNA, the CDR3 is TGCGCCAGCAGTGAGTCTAGCGTATCGGACCAAGAGACCCAGTACTTC. The gene calls are TRBV10-1 and TRBJ2-5, with D tentatively TRBD2 (5 bases). The CDR3 is made up of 16 amino acids. Germline-derived CDR1 and CDR2 are WNHNN and SYGVQD (reference sequence). V lost 0 bases and J lost 0, with 11 bases in between.

J is TRBJ2-7 and V is TRBV10-2; tentative D call: TRBD2 (7 bases). V was trimmed by 8 bases and J by 2 bases, leaving 19 bases between them. Germline loops: CDR1 WSHSY, CDR2 SAAADI. The CDR3 contains 15 residues. The CDR3 DNA follows: TGCGCCAGCGGTCGAGGGAGGGGGTCCACCTACGAGCAGTACTTC. Its protein is CASGRGRGSTYEQYF.

V gene TRBV19 combines with J gene TRBJ1-1; TRBD1 might be the D (5 bases). This CDR3 is 13 amino acids long. The germline V gene encodes CDR1 LNHDA and CDR2 SQIVND (reference sequence). Trimming left V 7 bases short and J 3 bases short, with 12 bases between. CDR3 coding DNA: TGTGCCAGTACGCCGCAGGGTGACACTGAAGCTTTCTTT. Translation gives CASTPQGDTEAFF.

V usage is TRBV10-3 and J usage is TRBJ2-7; 7 bases agree with TRBD2. This CDR3 is 14 amino acids long. Per germline, CDR1 ENHRY and CDR2 SYGVKD. After removal of 7 bases from V and 2 bases from J, the junction contained 8 bases not matched to a gene. The CDR3: CAINPGGGTYEQYF. The DNA of the CDR3 is TGTGCCATCAATCCTGGGGGGGGAACCTACGAGCAGTACTTC.

The chain employs TRBV18 and TRBJ2-7, with 8 bases identical to TRBD1. After removal of 4 bases from V and 0 bases from J, the junction contained 8 bases not matched to a gene. This CDR3 has 16 residues. CDR1 and CDR2 (germline): KGHSH, LQKENI. The CDR3 loop is CASSQGQARISYEQYF. Written as DNA, the CDR3 is TGTGCCAGCTCACAGGGACAGGCCCGGATCTCCTACGAGCAGTACTTC. Supplemented by reference TRBV18 and TRBJ2-7, the full variable domain reads NAGVMQNPRHLVRRRGQEARLRCSPMKGHSHVYWYRQLPEEGLKFMVYLQKENIIDESGMPKERFSAEFPKEGPSILRIQQVVRGDSAAYFCASSQGQARISYEQYFGPGTRLTVT.

This clone was recorded a few times. The chain combines TRBV6-6 with TRBJ1-4, with 7 nucleotides matching TRBD1. This CDR3 has 14 amino acids. The J segment lost 4 bases and the V segment lost 4 bases, leaving 3 bases of the junction unmatched. CDR1 and CDR2 (germline): MNHNY, SVGAGI (reference sequence). The CDR3, as DNA: TGTGCCAGCAGTTCCCGGGACAGTAATGAAAAACTGTTTTTT. This encodes CASSSRDSNEKLFF.

The chain is built from TRBV6-1 and TRBJ1-3; 8 bases fit TRBD1. Germline CDR1 reads MNHNS; CDR2 reads SASEGT. Trimming at V came to 5 bases and at J to 3 bases, leaving 6 bases not matched to a gene. CDR3 length: 15 amino acids. The CDR3 nucleotides are TGTGCCAGCAGTCAACAGGGGGTAAATGGAAACACCATATATTTT. Its translation is CASSQQGVNGNTIYF.

The chain recombines TRBV7-2 with TRBJ2-2; TRBD2 aligns across 10 bases. This CDR3 comprises 14 residues. Per germline, CDR1 SGHTA and CDR2 FQGNSA. The J segment lost 6 bases and the V segment lost 3 bases, leaving 1 base of the junction unmatched. The CDR3 DNA reads TGTGCCAGCAGCTTTAGCGGGGGGCCCGGGGAGCTGTTTTTT. This codes for CASSFSGGPGELFF.

This clone was detected once. The V and J genes are TRBV5-4 and TRBJ1-2, with D possibly being TRBD1 (5 bases). The CDR3 consists of 15 residues. The germline V and J ends were trimmed by 3 bases and 2 bases, with 14 bases remaining between them. In germline, CDR1 is SGHNT, CDR2 YYREEE (reference sequence). The CDR3 protein is CASSSRWGENYGYTF. CDR3 nucleotides: TGTGCCAGCAGCTCGCGGTGGGGGGAAAACTATGGCTACACCTTC.

The V call is TRBV7-3, the J call TRBJ2-1; 11 bases fit TRBD1. The V and J ends lost 2 bases and 7 bases, in that order; junction bases with no gene match: 4. The CDR3 runs to 15 residues. Germline V gene data show CDR1 as SGHTA and CDR2 as FQGTGA. The DNA of the CDR3 is TGTGCCAGCAGCTTAGGGACAGGGGGGGGGAATGAGCAGTTCTTC. It yields the protein CASSLGTGGGNEQFF.

The V call is TRBV6-5, the J call TRBJ1-6; D may be TRBD1 (5 bases). The CDR3 is 15 amino acids. CDR1 is MNHEY, CDR2 SVGAGI, per germline. V was pared by 8 bases and J by 7 bases, with 18 bases between. CDR3 loop: CASSFGAGSNSPLHF. DNA for the CDR3: TGTGCCAGCTCTTTTGGGGCAGGCTCAAATTCACCCCTCCACTTT.

V gene TRBV5-5 combines with J gene TRBJ1-4, with D uncertain. From germline, CDR1 is SGHKS and CDR2 YYEKEE (reference sequence). The CDR3 consists of 16 residues. V lost 0 bases and J 5 bases, leaving 14 bases between the germline ends. The CDR3 coding sequence is TGTGCCAGCAGCTTGGGGTCGAGGGTGAGAAATGAAAAACTGTTTTTT. Amino acid sequence: CASSLGSRVRNEKLFF.

This clone came up once. This sequence joins TRBV28 and TRBJ1-1; D is possibly TRBD1 (5 bases). With 6 bases removed from V and 5 bases from J, the gap between germline ends came to 19 bases. The CDR3 runs 15 residues. The V gene's germline CDR1 is MDHEN and CDR2 SYDVKM. CDR3 sequence: CASRDGHLGGTEAFF. The CDR3 DNA reads as TGTGCCAGCAGGGACGGACACCTAGGAGGGACTGAAGCTTTCTTT.

This chain connects TRBV28 to TRBJ1-4; 11 bases are shared with TRBD1. This CDR3 region has 16 residues. Germline V gene data show CDR1 as MDHEN and CDR2 as SYDVKM. Trimming at V came to 7 bases and at J to 4 bases, leaving 8 bases not matched to a gene. CDR3 nucleotides: TGTGCCAGCACCGGACAGGGGGCCACCCTTAATGAAAAACTGTTTTTT. Encoded protein: CASTGQGATLNEKLFF. The variable domain in full, completed from reference TRBV28 and TRBJ1-4, reads DVKVTQSSRYLVKRTGEKVFLECVQDMDHENMFWYRQDPGLGLRLIYFSYDVKMKEKGDIPEGYSVSREKKERFSLILESASTNQTSMYLCASTGQGATLNEKLFFGSGTQLSVL.

The chain combines TRBV2 with TRBJ2-7; a weak D match, TRBD1 (6 bases). V gave up 8 bases and J gave up 0 bases, with 8 bases separating them. The CDR3 covers 12 residues. Germline CDR1 reads SNHLY; CDR2 reads FYNNEI. CDR3 nucleotide sequence: TGTGCCAGCGACAGGAGCTCCTACGAGCAGTACTTC. The encoded protein is CASDRSSYEQYF.

This clone was counted between two and nine times. The chain uses TRBV5-8 and TRBJ2-7; TRBD1 agrees at 8 bases. Trimming took 4 bases from V and 6 from J; bases not matched to a gene: 12. The CDR3 spans 15 residues. Germline lookup yields CDR1 SGHTS and CDR2 YDEGEE. The chain's CDR3 is CASSPRTGFTTEQYF. CDR3 nucleotide sequence: TGTGCCAGCAGCCCCCGGACAGGGTTTACTACCGAGCAGTACTTC. The complete variable domain, with remaining parts taken from reference TRBV5-8 and TRBJ2-7, reads EAGVTQSPTHLIKTRGQQATLRCSPISGHTSVYWYQQALGLGLQFLLWYDEGEERNRGNFPPRFSGRQFPNYSSELNVNALELEDSALYLCASSPRTGFTTEQYFGPGTRLTVT.

The chain recombines TRBV28 with TRBJ1-2; 7 positions match TRBD1. V lost 5 bases and J lost 5; bases outside the gene matches: 8. Germline CDR1 MDHEN, CDR2 SYDVKM. The CDR3 is 14 amino acids. The CDR3 loop is CASSPKGAQYGYTF. DNA of the CDR3: TGTGCCAGCAGTCCCAAGGGGGCGCAGTATGGCTACACCTTC.